The 26 T cell receptor beta chains presented below share a single source sample, sequenced in a study of shared clonotypes between healthy human individuals. Sequenced by immunoSEQ multiplex PCR; TCRdb stores in-frame clones only, minus some. The repertoire holds over a million clones, with about 84% as singletons. The source material was memory CD4+ T cells from PBMCs. Described subset: CD45RA-negative fraction. The receptor source for this set is a man aged 18 to 29 in good health. Some clones in this sample may be carry-over from other donors' samples.

V is TRBV5-1 and J is TRBJ1-1; D gene ambiguous. There are 15 residues in the CDR3. The germline V gene has CDR1 SGHRS and CDR2 YFSETQ. Trimming stripped 4 bases from V and 2 bases from J, with 15 bases between. The CDR3 coding sequence is TGCGCCAGCAGCCAGTTTTCCGGATTTAACACTGAAGCTTTCTTT. Amino acids: CASSQFSGFNTEAFF.

This rearrangement joins TRBV7-2 to TRBJ2-7; 9 bases map to TRBD1. This CDR3 has 15 amino acids. The germline V gene encodes CDR1 SGHTA and CDR2 FQGNSA. For the CDR3, the DNA is TGTGCTATCATCTACTCGGGGACAGGGTCCTACGAGCAGTACTTC. This encodes CAIIYSGTGSYEQYF.

V gene TRBV19 combines with J gene TRBJ2-5; 10 bases fit TRBD1. Germline V CDR1 and CDR2: LNHDA, SQIVND (reference sequence). This CDR3 is 16 amino acids long. Germline trimming cut 3 bases from V and 0 bases from J; bases unmatched to any gene: 4. The CDR3 loop reads CASSIGGQGYQETQYF. The CDR3 bases are TGTGCCAGTAGTATCGGGGGACAGGGGTACCAAGAGACCCAGTACTTC.

On this clone itself: This likely traces to a read error, being one base from a far larger clone. Other DNA sequences within the sample encode an identical CDR3. The chain recombines TRBV29-1 with TRBJ1-2; TRBD1 aligns across 8 bases. Germline CDR1 reads SQVTM; CDR2 reads ANQGSEA. J gave up 8 bases and V 7 bases, and 9 bases lay outside the gene matches. The CDR3 covers 12 residues. The CDR3 loop is CSGRQGRGGYTF. Written as DNA, the CDR3 is TGCAGCGGTCGACAGGGGAGGGGCGGCTACACCTTC.

The gene calls are TRBV5-6 and TRBJ1-1; D is unresolved. The CDR3 loop spans 11 amino acids. CDR1 and CDR2 (germline): SGHDT, YYEEEE. V lost 1 base and J lost 7, with 5 bases in between. The CDR3 spells CASSLRDEAFF. In DNA form, the CDR3 reads TGTGCCAGCAGCTTGAGGGATGAAGCTTTCTTT.

Only a few counts were recorded for this clone. This chain joins TRBV28 and TRBJ2-7, with 7 bases identical to TRBD1. The CDR3 loop spans 14 amino acids. Germline CDR1 is MDHEN and CDR2 is SYDVKM. The J segment lost 0 bases and the V segment lost 7 bases, leaving 6 bases of the junction unmatched. The CDR3 sequence: CASTDRGHSYEQYF. CDR3 DNA sequence: TGTGCCAGCACCGATAGGGGGCACTCCTACGAGCAGTACTTC. The full variable domain, with the rest looked up from reference TRBV28 and TRBJ2-7, is DVKVTQSSRYLVKRTGEKVFLECVQDMDHENMFWYRQDPGLGLRLIYFSYDVKMKEKGDIPEGYSVSREKKERFSLILESASTNQTSMYLCASTDRGHSYEQYFGPGTRLTVT.

The J gene is TRBJ2-5, the V gene TRBV6-5; D gene ambiguous. The CDR3 consists of 13 residues. V was clipped by 7 bases and J by 5 bases, with 14 bases between them. Germline-derived CDR1 and CDR2 are MNHEY and SVGAGI. CDR3 loop: CASKKPRLETQYF. The DNA for the CDR3 is TGTGCCAGCAAAAAACCTCGCTTGGAGACCCAGTACTTC.

J is TRBJ2-3 and V is TRBV2, with unresolved D. Germline values: CDR1 SNHLY, CDR2 FYNNEI. The CDR3 loop spans 12 amino acids. V lost 7 bases, J lost 2 bases, and 7 bases lay in between. Here the CDR3 DNA reads TGTGCCAGCATGGATGACACAGATACGCAGTATTTT. Protein: CASMDDTDTQYF.

This clone has only a few counts. The gene calls are TRBV7-2 and TRBJ2-7, with D tentatively TRBD1 or TRBD2 (5 bases each). This CDR3 has 16 residues. V was clipped by 6 bases and J by 3 bases, with 21 bases between them. Per germline, CDR1 SGHTA and CDR2 FQGNSA. CDR3 residues: CASSHEGATGGYEQYF. Here the CDR3 DNA reads TGTGCCAGCAGTCACGAAGGGGCGACTGGAGGCTACGAGCAGTACTTC.

This sequence joins TRBV5-1 and TRBJ2-1; D is unresolved. CDR3 length: 14 residues. Trimming took off 3 bases at V and 7 bases at J, with 14 bases between the two ends. CDR1 and CDR2 from the germline V gene are SGHRS and YFSETQ. DNA of the CDR3: TGCGCCAGCAGCTCCACCCCCCGTTCGAATGAGCAGTTCTTC. This codes for CASSSTPRSNEQFF.

The chain has TRBV9 and TRBJ1-4, with a tentative D call TRBD1 (5 bases). The CDR3 extends over 16 amino acids. Germline V gene lookup returns CDR1 SGDLS and CDR2 YYNGEE. V was cut by 3 bases and J by 7 bases, with 19 bases left in between. CDR3 residues: CASSAVGGARTEKLFF. As DNA, the CDR3 is TGTGCCAGCAGCGCTGTGGGAGGGGCGCGTACTGAAAAACTGTTTTTT.

Remarks on this clone: Different DNA sequences within this sample yield the same CDR3. The chain uses TRBV5-1 and TRBJ1-4; no firm D call. Deletions cut 0 bases from V and 1 base from J, with 1 base between. The germline gives CDR1 SGHRS, CDR2 YFSETQ. The CDR3 has 13 residues. The CDR3 is CASSLGTNEKLFF. The CDR3 bases are TGCGCCAGCAGCTTGGGAACTAATGAAAAACTGTTTTTT.

The chain joins TRBV10-3 to TRBJ1-2; D ambiguous. CDR1 and CDR2 (germline): ENHRY, SYGVKD. Deletions cut 6 bases from V and 3 bases from J, with 17 bases between. This CDR3 comprises 15 residues. The DNA for the CDR3 is TGTGCCATCAGCGAGCCACGAGACACTTACTATGGCTACACCTTC. Protein: CAISEPRDTYYGYTF.

The chain employs TRBV5-1 and TRBJ1-2; D not resolved. With 4 bases removed from V and 0 bases from J, the gap between germline ends came to 7 bases. Per germline, CDR1 SGHRS and CDR2 YFSETQ. This CDR3 contains 13 residues. The CDR3 is CASSPGTNYGYTF. CDR3 bases: TGCGCCAGCAGCCCCGGGACTAACTATGGCTACACCTTC.

The genes are TRBV11-2 and TRBJ2-2, with D unresolved. The CDR3 is 16 amino acids. CDR1 is SGHAT and CDR2 is FQNNGV in the germline V gene. Trimming took off 0 bases at V and 0 bases at J, with 8 bases between the two ends. The CDR3 is CASSLDLIPNTGELFF. CDR3 sequence (DNA): TGTGCCAGCAGCTTAGATTTGATTCCGAACACCGGGGAGCTGTTTTTT.

The chain carries TRBV2 and TRBJ1-1; no firm D call. The germline gives CDR1 SNHLY, CDR2 FYNNEI. The CDR3 is made up of 13 amino acids. V lost 7 bases and J lost 1, with 10 bases in between. CDR3: CASNLNRNTEAFF. As DNA, the CDR3 is TGTGCCAGCAACCTGAACAGGAACACTGAAGCTTTCTTT.

The chain is built from TRBV6-1 and TRBJ2-1, with D unclear. The germline CDR1 and CDR2 sequences are MNHNS and SASEGT. V lost 1 base and J lost 0, with 7 bases in between. The CDR3 is made up of 15 amino acids. The CDR3 spells CASSEEPSSYNEQFF. CDR3 nucleotide sequence: TGTGCCAGCAGTGAAGAGCCGAGCTCCTACAATGAGCAGTTCTTC.

This chain joins TRBV25-1 and TRBJ2-7; 8 nucleotides agree with TRBD1. The CDR3 runs to 13 residues. The germline gives CDR1 MGHDK, CDR2 SYGVNS. After removal of 7 bases from V and 6 bases from J, the junction contained 8 bases not matched to a gene. This CDR3 reads CASTHDRGSEQYF. The CDR3 DNA is TGTGCCAGCACCCACGACAGGGGATCCGAGCAGTACTTC.

The V call is TRBV15, the J call TRBJ1-4; D may be TRBD1 (5 bases). Germline V gives CDR1 LNHNV, CDR2 YYDKDF (reference sequence). V was pared by 3 bases and J by 8 bases, with 13 bases between. The CDR3 sequence is 14 residues long. CDR3 loop: CATSRSAGPEKLFF. The CDR3 DNA follows: TGTGCCACCAGCAGGTCCGCAGGGCCCGAAAAACTGTTTTTT.

The chain recombines TRBV5-1 with TRBJ1-5; D ambiguous. The V gene lost 5 bases and the J gene lost 2 bases, with 14 bases spanning the gap. This CDR3 region has 15 residues. Per the germline V gene, CDR1 is SGHRS and CDR2 is YFSETQ. The CDR3 sequence: CASSPSGLGNQPQHF. Here the CDR3 DNA reads TGCGCCAGCAGTCCGTCCGGTTTGGGCAATCAGCCCCAGCATTTT. Combining the CDR3 with reference TRBV5-1 and TRBJ1-5 gives the whole variable domain KAGVTQTPRYLIKTRGQQVTLSCSPISGHRSVSWYQQTPGQGLQFLFEYFSETQRNKGNFPGRFSGRQFSNSRSEMNVSTLELGDSALYLCASSPSGLGNQPQHFGDGTRLSIL.

The chain couples TRBV29-1 to TRBJ2-6; possibly TRBD1 for D (5 bases). The CDR3 runs to 17 residues. Germline V gene lookup returns CDR1 SQVTM and CDR2 ANQGSEA. Deletions cut 6 bases from V and 0 bases from J, with 18 bases between. Here the CDR3 reads CSVVLEGARSGANVLTF. The CDR3 DNA reads TGCAGCGTCGTATTGGAAGGGGCGCGCTCTGGGGCCAACGTCCTGACTTTC. The full variable domain, in which reference TRBV29-1 and TRBJ2-6 provide the parts outside the CDR3, is SAVISQKPSRDICQRGTSLTIQCQVDSQVTMMFWYRQQPGQSLTLIATANQGSEATYESGFVIDKFPISRPNLTFSTLTVSNMSPEDSSIYLCSVVLEGARSGANVLTFGAGSRLTVL.

Worth noting for this clone: Other DNA sequences within the sample encode an identical CDR3. This sequence joins TRBV5-4 and TRBJ2-7, with D possibly being TRBD2 (5 bases). Germline assignment: CDR1 SGHNT and CDR2 YYREEE (reference sequence). The CDR3 has 15 residues. V lost 4 bases and J 4 bases, leaving 18 bases between the germline ends. DNA of the CDR3: TGTGCCAGCAGCCCCAGTGGATCTGGGAGTTACGAGCAGTACTTC. Protein sequence: CASSPSGSGSYEQYF.

Only a few counts were recorded for this clone. Within the sample, other DNA sequences also encode this same CDR3. The J gene is TRBJ2-7, the V gene TRBV5-1; no definite D call. The V end lost 0 bases, the J end lost 7 bases, and 8 bases lay between the germline ends. The CDR3 totals 12 residues. Germline V gene sequence: CDR1 SGHRS, CDR2 YFSETQ. CDR3 sequence: CASSLVGNEQYF. CDR3 in DNA: TGCGCCAGCAGCTTGGTGGGTAATGAGCAGTACTTC. Complete variable domain (other parts from reference TRBV5-1 and TRBJ2-7): KAGVTQTPRYLIKTRGQQVTLSCSPISGHRSVSWYQQTPGQGLQFLFEYFSETQRNKGNFPGRFSGRQFSNSRSEMNVSTLELGDSALYLCASSLVGNEQYFGPGTRLTVT.

The chain carries TRBV4-3 and TRBJ1-4; a possible D gene is TRBD1 (6 bases). The germline gives CDR1 LGHNA, CDR2 YSLEER. The CDR3 covers 15 residues. Trimming removed 4 bases at V and 7 bases at J, with 16 bases between. The DNA of the CDR3 is TGCGCCAGCAGCCCTGTTGGGACATTGGCTGAAAAACTGTTTTTT. Translation: CASSPVGTLAEKLFF.

J is TRBJ2-7 and V is TRBV14; TRBD1 matches at 7 bases. The germline gives CDR1 SGHDN, CDR2 FVKESK. The CDR3 is 15 amino acids. Trimming at V came to 4 bases and at J to 3 bases, leaving 9 bases not matched to a gene. The CDR3 sequence is CASSRLKGQIYEQYF. The CDR3 nucleotides read TGTGCCAGCAGCCGATTAAAGGGACAGATCTACGAGCAGTACTTC. The full variable domain, rest sourced from reference TRBV14 and TRBJ2-7, is EAGVTQFPSHSVIEKGQTVTLRCDPISGHDNLYWYRRVMGKEIKFLLHFVKESKQDESGMPNNRFLAERTGGTYSTLKVQPAELEDSGVYFCASSRLKGQIYEQYFGPGTRLTVT.

Of note for this clone: Other DNA sequences in the same sample also yield this CDR3. This sequence joins TRBV18 and TRBJ1-1; D gene unclear. V was trimmed by 6 bases and J by 1 base, leaving 9 bases between them. CDR1 and CDR2 (germline): KGHSH, LQKENI. The CDR3 is 13 residues long. The CDR3 region has the DNA TGTGCCAGCTCCCCGGACCAGAACACTGAAGCTTTCTTT. This encodes CASSPDQNTEAFF.